This T cell receptor beta chain was documented in a study of T cells in Graves' hyperthyroidism and ophthalmopathy. The length of the CDR3 is 16 residues. Germline CDR1 SGHRS, CDR2 YFSETQ. Comment on this clonotype: One junction end does not reproduce the germline sequence, and a read error may be involved.

Amplified regions were TCR beta CDR3 sequences from RNA transcripts. With the HTBI primer set, the TCR CDR3 went through a first round of RT-PCR. TCRdb re-derived calls from the multiplex PCR reads in MiXCR, one entry per CDR3 protein. This table has tens of thousands of distinct CDR3 sequences, around 52% appearing once. This sequence originates from a woman between 35 and 50 years old with Graves' ophthalmopathy. What was sequenced was blood. This chain links TRBV5-1 with TRBJ2-7, with 7 bases aligning to TRBD2. CDR3 residues: CACSLVPGTNSYEHYF. The CDR3 nucleotides read TGCGCCTGCAGCTTGGTACCCGGGACTAACTCCTACGAGCATTACTTC.